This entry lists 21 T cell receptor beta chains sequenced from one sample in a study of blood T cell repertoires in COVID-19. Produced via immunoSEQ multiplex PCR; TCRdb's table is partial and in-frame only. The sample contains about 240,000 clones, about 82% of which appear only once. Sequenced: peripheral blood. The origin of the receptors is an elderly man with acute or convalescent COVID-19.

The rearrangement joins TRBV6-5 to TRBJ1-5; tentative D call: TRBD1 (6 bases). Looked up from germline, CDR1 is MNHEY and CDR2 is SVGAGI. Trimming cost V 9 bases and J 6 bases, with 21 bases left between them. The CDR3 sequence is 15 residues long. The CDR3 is CASQPTGGQVQPQHF. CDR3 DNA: TGTGCCAGTCAACCTACGGGGGGGCAGGTTCAGCCCCAGCATTTT.

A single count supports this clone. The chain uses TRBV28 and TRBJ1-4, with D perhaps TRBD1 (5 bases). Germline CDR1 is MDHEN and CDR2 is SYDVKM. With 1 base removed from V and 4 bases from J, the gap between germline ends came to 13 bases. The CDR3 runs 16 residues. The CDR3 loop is CASSLSAGGLNEKLFF. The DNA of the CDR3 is TGTGCCAGCAGTTTATCGGCGGGGGGACTTAATGAAAAACTGTTTTTT.

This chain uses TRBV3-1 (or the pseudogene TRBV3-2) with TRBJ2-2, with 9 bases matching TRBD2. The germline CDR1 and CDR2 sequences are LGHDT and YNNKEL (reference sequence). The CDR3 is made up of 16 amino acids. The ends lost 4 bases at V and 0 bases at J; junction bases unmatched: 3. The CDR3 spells CASSPAGGANTGELFF. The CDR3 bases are TGTGCCAGCAGCCCAGCGGGGGGTGCGAACACCGGGGAGCTGTTTTTT.

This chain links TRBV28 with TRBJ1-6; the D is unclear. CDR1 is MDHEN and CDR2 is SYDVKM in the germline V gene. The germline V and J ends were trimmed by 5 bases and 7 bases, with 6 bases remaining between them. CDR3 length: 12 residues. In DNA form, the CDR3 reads TGTGCCAGCAGTAACGGGAATTCACCCCTCCACTTT. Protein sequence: CASSNGNSPLHF.

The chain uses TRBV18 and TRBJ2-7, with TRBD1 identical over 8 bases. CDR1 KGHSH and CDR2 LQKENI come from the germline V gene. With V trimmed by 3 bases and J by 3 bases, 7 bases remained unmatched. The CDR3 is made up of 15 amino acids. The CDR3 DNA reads TGTGCCAGCTCACCGGGGCAGGACAGGGTCTACGAGCAGTACTTC. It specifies CASSPGQDRVYEQYF.

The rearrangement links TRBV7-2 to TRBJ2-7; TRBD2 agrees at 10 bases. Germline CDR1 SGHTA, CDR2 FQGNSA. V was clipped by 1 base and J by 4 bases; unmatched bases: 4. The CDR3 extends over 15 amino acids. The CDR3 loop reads CASSLGSGGAYEQYF. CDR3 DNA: TGTGCCAGCAGCTTAGGAAGCGGGGGGGCGTACGAGCAGTACTTC.

The CDR3 loop is CASSLAPGSGNTIYF. The CDR3 DNA sequence: TGCGCCAGCAGCTTGGCCCCGGGCTCTGGAAACACCATATATTTT. The chain uses TRBV5-1 and TRBJ1-3, with unresolved D. Germline assignment: CDR1 SGHRS and CDR2 YFSETQ. Trimming removed 0 bases from V and 0 bases from J, with 7 bases in between. The CDR3 contains 15 residues. The full variable domain, in which reference TRBV5-1 and TRBJ1-3 provide the parts outside the CDR3, is KAGVTQTPRYLIKTRGQQVTLSCSPISGHRSVSWYQQTPGQGLQFLFEYFSETQRNKGNFPGRFSGRQFSNSRSEMNVSTLELGDSALYLCASSLAPGSGNTIYFGEGSWLTVV.

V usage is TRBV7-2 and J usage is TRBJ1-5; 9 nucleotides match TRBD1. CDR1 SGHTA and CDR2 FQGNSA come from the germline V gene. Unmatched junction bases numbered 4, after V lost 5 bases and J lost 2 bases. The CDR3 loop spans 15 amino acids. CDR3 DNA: TGTGCCAGCAGCCCGCGGACAGGGGGCAATCAGCCCCAGCATTTT. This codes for CASSPRTGGNQPQHF. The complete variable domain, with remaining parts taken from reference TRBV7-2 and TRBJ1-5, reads GAGVSQSPSNKVTEKGKDVELRCDPISGHTALYWYRQSLGQGLEFLIYFQGNSAPDKSGLPSDRFSAERTGGSVSTLTIQRTQQEDSAVYLCASSPRTGGNQPQHFGDGTRLSIL.

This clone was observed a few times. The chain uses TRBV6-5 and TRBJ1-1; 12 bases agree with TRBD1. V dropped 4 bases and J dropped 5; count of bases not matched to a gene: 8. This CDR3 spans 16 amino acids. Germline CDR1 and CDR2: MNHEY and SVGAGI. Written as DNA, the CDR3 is TGTGCCAGCAGTTCCGGGACAGGGGGCCGTAGGACTGAAGCTTTCTTT. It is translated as CASSSGTGGRRTEAFF.

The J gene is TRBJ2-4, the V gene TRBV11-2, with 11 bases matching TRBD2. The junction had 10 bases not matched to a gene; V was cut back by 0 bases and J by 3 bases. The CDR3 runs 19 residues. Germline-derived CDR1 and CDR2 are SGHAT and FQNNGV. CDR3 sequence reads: CASSLEGSGGAFSKNIQYF. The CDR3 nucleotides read TGTGCCAGCAGCTTAGAGGGTAGCGGGGGGGCCTTTAGCAAAAACATTCAGTACTTC.

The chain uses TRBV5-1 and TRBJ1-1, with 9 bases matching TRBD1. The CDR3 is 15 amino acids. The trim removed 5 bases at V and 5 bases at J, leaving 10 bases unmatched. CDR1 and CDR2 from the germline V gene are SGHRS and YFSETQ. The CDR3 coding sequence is TGCGCCAGCAGTCTCTGGGGACAGGGAGGAACTGAAGCTTTCTTT. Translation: CASSLWGQGGTEAFF.

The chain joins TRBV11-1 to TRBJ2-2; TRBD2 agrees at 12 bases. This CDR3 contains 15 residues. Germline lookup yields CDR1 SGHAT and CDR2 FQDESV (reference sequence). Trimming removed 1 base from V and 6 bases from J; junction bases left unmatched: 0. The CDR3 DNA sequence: TGTGCCAGCAGCTTAGGACTAGCGGGAGCCGGGGAGCTGTTTTTT. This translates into CASSLGLAGAGELFF.

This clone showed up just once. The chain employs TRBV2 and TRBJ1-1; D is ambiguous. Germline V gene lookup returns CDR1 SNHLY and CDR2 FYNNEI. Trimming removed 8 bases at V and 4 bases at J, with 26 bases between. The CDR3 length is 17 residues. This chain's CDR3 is CASGMSAVHRAGTEAFF. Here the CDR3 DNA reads TGTGCCAGCGGGATGTCGGCGGTCCATCGTGCGGGCACTGAAGCTTTCTTT.

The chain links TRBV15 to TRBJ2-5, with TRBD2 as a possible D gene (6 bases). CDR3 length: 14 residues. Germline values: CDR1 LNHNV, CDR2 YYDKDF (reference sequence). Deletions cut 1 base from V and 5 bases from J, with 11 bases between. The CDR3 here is CATSRVGGGETQYF. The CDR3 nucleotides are TGTGCCACCAGCAGAGTAGGTGGGGGGGAGACCCAGTACTTC. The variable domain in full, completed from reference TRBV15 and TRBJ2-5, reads DAMVIQNPRYQVTQFGKPVTLSCSQTLNHNVMYWYQQKSSQAPKLLFHYYDKDFNNEADTPDNFQSRRPNTSFCFLDIRSPGLGDTAMYLCATSRVGGGETQYFGPGTRLLVL.

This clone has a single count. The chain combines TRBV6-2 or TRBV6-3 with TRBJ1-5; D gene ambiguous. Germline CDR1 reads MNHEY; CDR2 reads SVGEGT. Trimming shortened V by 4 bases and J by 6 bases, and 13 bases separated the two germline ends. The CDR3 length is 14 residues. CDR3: CASSLDTTSQPQHF. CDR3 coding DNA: TGTGCCAGCAGTTTAGACACCACGTCTCAGCCCCAGCATTTT.

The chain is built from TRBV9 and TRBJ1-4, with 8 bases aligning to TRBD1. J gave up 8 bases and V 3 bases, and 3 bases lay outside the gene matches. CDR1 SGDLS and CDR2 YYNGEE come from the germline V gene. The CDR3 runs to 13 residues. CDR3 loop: CASSGYRGEKLFF. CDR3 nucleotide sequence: TGTGCCAGCAGCGGATACAGGGGGGAAAAACTGTTTTTT.

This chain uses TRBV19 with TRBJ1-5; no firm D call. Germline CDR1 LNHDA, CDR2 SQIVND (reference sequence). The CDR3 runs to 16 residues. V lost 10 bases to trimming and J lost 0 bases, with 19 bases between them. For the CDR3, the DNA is TGTGCCACAGAGTCAGGAGGTTTGTCTAGCAATCAGCCCCAGCATTTT. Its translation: CATESGGLSSNQPQHF.

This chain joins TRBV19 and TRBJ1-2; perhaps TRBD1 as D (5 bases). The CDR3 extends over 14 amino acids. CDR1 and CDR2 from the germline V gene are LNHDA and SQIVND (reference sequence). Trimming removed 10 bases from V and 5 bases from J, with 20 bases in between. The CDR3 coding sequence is TGTGCCACCGAGGGACTGAGTCTAGGGTATGGCTACACCTTC. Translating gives CATEGLSLGYGYTF.

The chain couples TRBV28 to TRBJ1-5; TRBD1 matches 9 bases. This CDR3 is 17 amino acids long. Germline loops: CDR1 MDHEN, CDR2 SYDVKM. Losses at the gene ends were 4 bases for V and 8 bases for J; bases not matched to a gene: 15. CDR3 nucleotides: TGTGCCAGCAGTTATCCGACCCGTAAGACAGGGGGGAAGCCCCAGCATTTT. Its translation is CASSYPTRKTGGKPQHF. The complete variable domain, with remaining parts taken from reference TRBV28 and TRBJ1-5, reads DVKVTQSSRYLVKRTGEKVFLECVQDMDHENMFWYRQDPGLGLRLIYFSYDVKMKEKGDIPEGYSVSREKKERFSLILESASTNQTSMYLCASSYPTRKTGGKPQHFGDGTRLSIL.

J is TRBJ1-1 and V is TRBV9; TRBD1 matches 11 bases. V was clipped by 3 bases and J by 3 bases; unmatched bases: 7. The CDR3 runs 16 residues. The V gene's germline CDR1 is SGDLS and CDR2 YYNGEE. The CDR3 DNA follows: TGTGCCAGCAGCGACCGGACAGGGGGCGGGGACACTGAAGCTTTCTTT. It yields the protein CASSDRTGGGDTEAFF.

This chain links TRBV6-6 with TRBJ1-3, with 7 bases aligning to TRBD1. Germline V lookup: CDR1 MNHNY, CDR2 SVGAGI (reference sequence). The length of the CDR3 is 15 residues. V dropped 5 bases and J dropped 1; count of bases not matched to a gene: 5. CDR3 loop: CASSATGLSGNTIYF. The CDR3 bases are TGTGCCAGCAGTGCGACAGGGTTATCTGGAAACACCATATATTTT.